This T cell receptor (beta chain) stems from a study of shared clonotypes between healthy human individuals. V gave up 5 bases and J gave up 0 bases, with 13 bases separating them. CDR1 is SGHTA and CDR2 is FQGNSA in the germline V gene. CDR3 length: 15 residues. This clone was detected once. Assay used: immunoSEQ multiplex PCR; TCRdb lists only in-frame clones, some missing. The sample has about 1.5 million clones; 98% are singletons. What was sequenced was naive CD4+ T cells sorted from blood. Subset denoted: CD45RA+ positively selected. This TCR was recovered from a man between 25 and 39 years old in good health. J is TRBJ1-1 and V is TRBV7-2; TRBD1 is a possible D gene (5 bases). The DNA of the CDR3 is TGTGCCAGCAGCCGCGGAACAGGTTTGAACACTGAAGCTTTCTTT. It encodes CASSRGTGLNTEAFF.